A selection of T cell receptor beta chains follows, all from one sample in a study of blood T cells in healthy people across ages. TCRdb re-called the 5' RACE reads with MiXCR, one entry per CDR3 protein. The sample includes more than 900,000 distinct CDR3 sequences, less than 25% of them seen just once. This sample was shared with a second study, whose subject was T cells of mothers and their children.

Source material: blood. The receptors stem from a girl aged 2-15 years in good health. The CDR3 runs from the conserved cysteine through the conserved F or W. D genes are given only for firm matches. Size is omitted from some rows. Given values are once, few, many or a class for expanded clones.

j_call: TRBJ2-5
v_call: TRBV6-5
d_call: TRBD1
clone_size: -
cdr3_nt: TGTGCCAGCAGAACCTACTCGGACAGGGAGGAATTGGAGACCCAGTACTTC
cdr3_aa: CASRTYSDREELETQYF

j_call: TRBJ2-1
v_call: TRBV4-2
d_call: TRBD2
clone_size: few
cdr3_nt: TGTGCCAGCAGCCAAACAAATAGTTTTGGCGGGAGTTACAATGAGCAGTTCTTC
cdr3_aa: CASSQTNSFGGSYNEQFF

j_call: TRBJ2-4
v_call: TRBV6-2/TRBV6-3
d_call: TRBD1
clone_size: -
cdr3_nt: TGTGCCAGCAGCCGACAGGGGTTGGACATTCAGTACTTC
cdr3_aa: CASSRQGLDIQYF

j_call: TRBJ1-1
v_call: TRBV6-5
d_call: -
clone_size: -
cdr3_nt: TGTGCCAGCAGTGCGTTGGAGAACACTGAAGCTTTCTTT
cdr3_aa: CASSALENTEAFF

j_call: TRBJ1-1
v_call: TRBV12-3/TRBV12-4
d_call: -
clone_size: few
cdr3_nt: TGTGCCAGCAGTTTATACAGGGACACTGAAGCTTTCTTT
cdr3_aa: CASSLYRDTEAFF

j_call: TRBJ2-5
v_call: TRBV10-3
d_call: -
clone_size: -
cdr3_nt: TGTGCCATCAGTGAGGCCCAGTCAGAGACCCAGTACTTC
cdr3_aa: CAISEAQSETQYF

j_call: TRBJ2-3
v_call: TRBV29-1
d_call: -
clone_size: -
cdr3_nt: TGCAGCGTTAGAGTGGGGGTTATGACAGATACGCAGTATTTT
cdr3_aa: CSVRVGVMTDTQYF

j_call: TRBJ2-2
v_call: TRBV5-1
d_call: -
clone_size: few
cdr3_nt: TGCGCCAGCAGCTTGTACGCGGAGACCGGGGAGCTGTTTTTT
cdr3_aa: CASSLYAETGELFF

j_call: TRBJ2-1
v_call: TRBV5-6
d_call: -
clone_size: few
cdr3_nt: TGTGCCAGCAGCTTGACCCCGGCGAGGAATGAGCAGTTCTTC
cdr3_aa: CASSLTPARNEQFF

j_call: TRBJ1-1
v_call: TRBV7-9
d_call: -
clone_size: few
cdr3_nt: TGTGCCAGCAGCTTGACAGGTATTGGGCCGGAGAACACTGAAGCTTTCTTT
cdr3_aa: CASSLTGIGPENTEAFF

j_call: TRBJ2-2
v_call: TRBV5-1
d_call: -
clone_size: -
cdr3_nt: TGCGCCAGCAGCTTGGTTTCCAGGGGAGATACCGGGGAGCTGTTTTTT
cdr3_aa: CASSLVSRGDTGELFF

j_call: TRBJ1-4
v_call: TRBV6-6
d_call: -
clone_size: few
cdr3_nt: TGTGCCAGCACCCCGGACACTGGAGAAAAACTGTTTTTT
cdr3_aa: CASTPDTGEKLFF

j_call: TRBJ2-4
v_call: TRBV3-1
d_call: -
clone_size: -
cdr3_nt: TGTGCCAGCAGCCAAGAGTCCCTTCCCAAAAACATTCAGTACTTC
cdr3_aa: CASSQESLPKNIQYF

j_call: TRBJ2-3
v_call: TRBV29-1
d_call: TRBD2
clone_size: -
cdr3_nt: TGCAGCGTGGGGAGGGGACCAGATACGCAGTATTTT
cdr3_aa: CSVGRGPDTQYF

j_call: TRBJ1-3
v_call: TRBV12-3/TRBV12-4
d_call: -
clone_size: many
cdr3_nt: TGTGCCAGCAGCCCCGACTCTGGAAACACCATATATTTT
cdr3_aa: CASSPDSGNTIYF

j_call: TRBJ1-6
v_call: TRBV7-3
d_call: -
clone_size: -
cdr3_nt: TGTGCCAGCAGCTTAATGGAGAATTCACCCCTCCACTTT
cdr3_aa: CASSLMENSPLHF

j_call: TRBJ1-4
v_call: TRBV20-1
d_call: TRBD1
clone_size: few
cdr3_nt: TGCAGTGCTAGTGACGGACAGGGGAGTAAAGAAGAAAAACTGTTTTTT
cdr3_aa: CSASDGQGSKEEKLFF

j_call: TRBJ1-2
v_call: TRBV12-3/TRBV12-4
d_call: -
clone_size: -
cdr3_nt: TGTGCCAGCAGTTTAGCGTTTGGCGGCCCGGGCTACACCTTC
cdr3_aa: CASSLAFGGPGYTF

j_call: TRBJ1-4
v_call: TRBV10-3
d_call: -
clone_size: -
cdr3_nt: TGTGCCATCAGTGAGCCTGAGGGGAAACTGTTTTTT
cdr3_aa: CAISEPEGKLFF

j_call: TRBJ1-2
v_call: TRBV7-9
d_call: -
clone_size: few
cdr3_nt: TGTGCCAGCAGCCCACCGGCAGGGATCTATGGCTACACCTTC
cdr3_aa: CASSPPAGIYGYTF

j_call: TRBJ2-1
v_call: TRBV7-6
d_call: TRBD2
clone_size: -
cdr3_nt: TGTGCCAGCAGCGCCGGGGGGGCCTATGAGCAGTTCTTC
cdr3_aa: CASSAGGAYEQFF

j_call: TRBJ2-1
v_call: TRBV6-1
d_call: TRBD1
clone_size: -
cdr3_nt: TGTGCCAGCAGCACGGACAGGGGGCTATCTTATCGGGGGGCCTACAATGAGCAGTTCTTC
cdr3_aa: CASSTDRGLSYRGAYNEQFF

j_call: TRBJ1-4
v_call: TRBV3-1
d_call: -
clone_size: -
cdr3_nt: TGTGCCAGCAGCCAAGAAGGAGAGGGGCTTGGTGAAAAACTGTTTTTT
cdr3_aa: CASSQEGEGLGEKLFF

j_call: TRBJ1-2
v_call: TRBV21-1
d_call: -
clone_size: few
cdr3_nt: TGTGCCACCAAGACCAGGGGGGATCTCTATGGCTACACCTTC
cdr3_aa: CATKTRGDLYGYTF

j_call: TRBJ1-3
v_call: TRBV6-7
d_call: -
clone_size: -
cdr3_nt: TGTGCCAGCAGTCCTGCGGCTGGAGACACCATATATTTT
cdr3_aa: CASSPAAGDTIYF

j_call: TRBJ1-2
v_call: TRBV4-3
d_call: -
clone_size: few
cdr3_nt: TGCGCCAGCAGCCCGAGACGGAGGCTCTATGGCTACACCTTC
cdr3_aa: CASSPRRRLYGYTF

j_call: TRBJ2-6
v_call: TRBV7-3
d_call: -
clone_size: few
cdr3_nt: TGTGCCAGCAGCTTAAATCCCCCTCCTGGGGCCAACGTCCTGACTTTC
cdr3_aa: CASSLNPPPGANVLTF

j_call: TRBJ2-2
v_call: TRBV5-4
d_call: -
clone_size: -
cdr3_nt: TGTGCCAGCAGCCCTAGCCTAGGGACGAACACCGGGGAGCTGTTTTTT
cdr3_aa: CASSPSLGTNTGELFF

j_call: TRBJ2-4
v_call: TRBV6-1
d_call: TRBD1
clone_size: few
cdr3_nt: TGTGCCAGTAGATTCGACAGGGGGGGAACTTCAGCCAAAAACATTCAGTACTTC
cdr3_aa: CASRFDRGGTSAKNIQYF

j_call: TRBJ2-2
v_call: TRBV20-1
d_call: TRBD2
clone_size: -
cdr3_nt: TGCAGTGCTAGAGATTTGAGCGGGAGGCGGAACACCGGGGAGCTGTTTTTT
cdr3_aa: CSARDLSGRRNTGELFF

j_call: TRBJ1-2
v_call: TRBV9
d_call: -
clone_size: -
cdr3_nt: TGTGCCAGCAGCCCTGGTCATGGGGCGCAAGGCTACACCTTC
cdr3_aa: CASSPGHGAQGYTF

j_call: TRBJ1-2
v_call: TRBV3-1
d_call: TRBD1
clone_size: -
cdr3_nt: TGTGCCAGCAGCCAATCTACAGGGGTCTATGGCTACACCTTC
cdr3_aa: CASSQSTGVYGYTF

j_call: TRBJ1-4
v_call: TRBV3-1
d_call: -
clone_size: few
cdr3_nt: TGTGCCAGCAGCCAAGGTGATAGACAGCTGTTTTTT
cdr3_aa: CASSQGDRQLFF

j_call: TRBJ2-2
v_call: TRBV6-2/TRBV6-3
d_call: TRBD2
clone_size: -
cdr3_nt: TGTGCCAGCAGTTACACTTGGCGGAGGAATCTAGCGGGGCCTACCGGGGAGCTGTTTTTT
cdr3_aa: CASSYTWRRNLAGPTGELFF

j_call: TRBJ2-1
v_call: TRBV13
d_call: -
clone_size: -
cdr3_nt: TGTGCCAGCAGCTTCAGAGCCCACAATGAGCAGTTCTTC
cdr3_aa: CASSFRAHNEQFF

j_call: TRBJ2-1
v_call: TRBV7-9
d_call: -
clone_size: few
cdr3_nt: TGTGCCAGCAGCACTTGGGGGAATAGCTACAATGAGCAGTTCTTC
cdr3_aa: CASSTWGNSYNEQFF

j_call: TRBJ2-1
v_call: TRBV4-3
d_call: -
clone_size: few
cdr3_nt: TGCGCCAGCAGCCAAGTGGCCATGGGTAACCTCAATGAGCAGTTCTTC
cdr3_aa: CASSQVAMGNLNEQFF

j_call: TRBJ2-5
v_call: TRBV29-1
d_call: -
clone_size: few
cdr3_nt: TGCAGCGTTTCTAGCGCCATTTTTGGGGAGACCCAGTACTTC
cdr3_aa: CSVSSAIFGETQYF

j_call: TRBJ1-1
v_call: TRBV29-1
d_call: -
clone_size: -
cdr3_nt: TGCAGCGTTGAGCAAGTGCGAGGTCAGACTGAAGCTTTCTTT
cdr3_aa: CSVEQVRGQTEAFF

j_call: TRBJ2-5
v_call: TRBV18
d_call: TRBD1
clone_size: few
cdr3_nt: TGTGCCAGCTCTTTCGGACAGGGAGGCGGAGAGACCCAGTACTTC
cdr3_aa: CASSFGQGGGETQYF

j_call: TRBJ2-2
v_call: TRBV24-1
d_call: -
clone_size: -
cdr3_nt: TGTGCCACCAGTGATTATCCACAGACGAACACCGGGGAGCTGTTTTTT
cdr3_aa: CATSDYPQTNTGELFF

j_call: TRBJ1-2
v_call: TRBV27
d_call: -
clone_size: -
cdr3_nt: TGTGCCAGCACCTATGAGGGGTCGGGTTACTATGGCTACACCTTC
cdr3_aa: CASTYEGSGYYGYTF

j_call: TRBJ2-7
v_call: TRBV28
d_call: TRBD2
clone_size: many
cdr3_nt: TGTGCCAGCAGTTTTCAACTAGCGGGAGACGTTTACGACGAGCAGTACTTC
cdr3_aa: CASSFQLAGDVYDEQYF

j_call: TRBJ1-5
v_call: TRBV4-2
d_call: -
clone_size: -
cdr3_nt: TGTGCCAGCAGCCAAGACAATTCCCAGATCAATCAGCCCAAGCATTTT
cdr3_aa: CASSQDNSQINQPKHF

j_call: TRBJ2-3
v_call: TRBV5-1
d_call: TRBD2
clone_size: few
cdr3_nt: TGCGCCAGCAGCTCGTGGGCTAGCGGGAACACAGATACGCAGTATTTT
cdr3_aa: CASSSWASGNTDTQYF

j_call: TRBJ2-5
v_call: TRBV7-9
d_call: -
clone_size: few
cdr3_nt: TGTGCCAGCAGCTTAGATCGGCAGGGGATGAAGACCCAGTACTTC
cdr3_aa: CASSLDRQGMKTQYF